Below, 17 T cell receptor beta chains from the same sample are listed, as sequenced in a study of PD-1 blockade in classical Hodgkin lymphoma. As to time point: cycle 4 day 1 (C4D1), after 6 weeks of nivolumab. Patients all relapsed after autologous stem cell transplantation, and there was variation in brentuximab vedotin exposure. TCRdb's table, derived via immunoSEQ multiplex PCR, lists solely in-frame clones and lacks some. The table shows about 44,000 clones, with 66% occurring only once. Here the sequenced sample was peripheral blood mononuclear cells (PBMCs), taken before the fourth cycle of nivolumab. These receptors originate from a human donor with classical Hodgkin lymphoma.

This clone was seen a few times. The chain has TRBV28 and TRBJ2-2; tentatively, D is TRBD1 (6 bases). The V gene's germline CDR1 is MDHEN and CDR2 SYDVKM. The CDR3 has 13 amino acids. Trimming took 6 bases from V and 7 from J, leaving 12 bases between them. The DNA for the CDR3 is TGTGCCAGCAGAGGGACATCCAACGGGGAGCTGTTTTTT. Protein: CASRGTSNGELFF.

The chain combines TRBV28 with TRBJ1-4, with 9 positions matching TRBD1. J gave up 10 bases and V 8 bases, and 14 bases lay outside the gene matches. The CDR3 sequence is 15 residues long. CDR1 MDHEN and CDR2 SYDVKM come from the germline V gene. CDR3 sequence (DNA): TGTGCCAGCCAGACAGCCGGGACAGGGCTCGGAAAACTGTTTTTT. Translation gives CASQTAGTGLGKLFF.

This clone was observed a single time. The chain combines TRBV7-2 with TRBJ2-7; 7 positions agree with TRBD2. Trimming at V came to 3 bases and at J to 3 bases, leaving 2 bases not matched to a gene. This CDR3 is 13 amino acids long. Germline-derived CDR1 and CDR2 are SGHTA and FQGNSA. The CDR3 loop is CASSLGGIYEQYF. CDR3 nucleotides: TGTGCCAGCAGCTTGGGGGGGATCTACGAGCAGTACTTC.

V usage is TRBV28 and J usage is TRBJ2-2; D is perhaps TRBD1 (6 bases). V was trimmed by 8 bases and J by 1 base, leaving 8 bases between them. The CDR3 runs 13 residues. Germline values: CDR1 MDHEN, CDR2 SYDVKM. The CDR3 reads CASFRGNTGELFF. Here the CDR3 DNA reads TGTGCCAGCTTCAGGGGGAACACCGGGGAGCTGTTTTTT.

J is TRBJ2-7 and V is TRBV25-1; 7 bases agree with TRBD1. The CDR3 length is 16 residues. V was clipped by 3 bases and J by 6 bases; unmatched bases: 14. Germline lookup yields CDR1 MGHDK and CDR2 SYGVNS. CDR3 residues: CASSDPRQGRASEQYF. CDR3 coding DNA: TGTGCCAGCAGTGACCCCCGACAGGGAAGAGCGTCCGAGCAGTACTTC.

The gene calls are TRBV5-4 and TRBJ2-3; D may be TRBD1 or TRBD2 (5 bases each). The ends were cut back, 4 bases at V and 2 bases at J, with 20 bases in the middle. The CDR3 is 17 amino acids. Per the germline V gene, CDR1 is SGHNT and CDR2 is YYREEE (reference sequence). CDR3 sequence: CASSRRHTGGHTDTQYF. Written as DNA, the CDR3 is TGTGCCAGCAGCCGACGCCATACAGGAGGACACACAGATACGCAGTATTTT.

This chain uses TRBV6-6 with TRBJ2-7; no clear D gene. The CDR3 has 12 residues. Trimming stripped 8 bases from V and 3 bases from J, with 11 bases between. Germline V gene data show CDR1 as MNHNY and CDR2 as SVGAGI (reference sequence). CDR3 nucleotide sequence: TGTGCCAGCGGCCTATCTTACTACGAGCAGTACTTC. This translates into CASGLSYYEQYF.

The V call is TRBV6-6, the J call TRBJ1-2; the match to TRBD1 covers 10 bases. Germline V gene data show CDR1 as MNHNY and CDR2 as SVGAGI (reference sequence). CDR3 size: 15 residues. The ends lost 2 bases at V and 4 bases at J; junction bases unmatched: 4. The CDR3 is CASSYTRTGGYGYTF. The CDR3 DNA sequence: TGTGCCAGCAGTTACACGAGGACAGGGGGCTATGGCTACACCTTC.

The chain carries TRBV10-3 and TRBJ1-1; TRBD1 matches at 7 bases. The CDR3 loop spans 16 amino acids. From germline, CDR1 is ENHRY and CDR2 SYGVKD. The junction had 22 bases not matched to a gene; V was cut back by 10 bases and J by 8 bases. Written as DNA, the CDR3 is TGTGCCACCCTCGGGGGACAGACCACCAGGTGGGGGGAAGCTTTCTTT. Amino acid sequence: CATLGGQTTRWGEAFF.

The V call is TRBV11-2, the J call TRBJ1-1, with 11 bases fitting TRBD1. CDR3 length: 15 amino acids. Germline V gene data show CDR1 as SGHAT and CDR2 as FQNNGV. V trimming: 2 bases; J trimming: 4 bases; junction bases outside the gene matches: 3. CDR3 sequence (DNA): TGTGCCAGCAGCTTAACCGGGACAGGGGGCACTGAAGCTTTCTTT. This gives the protein CASSLTGTGGTEAFF.

This clone was detected a few times. The chain recombines TRBV5-5 with TRBJ2-3, with D uncertain. CDR1 and CDR2 (germline): SGHKS, YYEKEE (reference sequence). V was shortened by 1 base and J by 2 bases, with 8 bases between the two germline ends. This CDR3 is built from 14 residues. Here the CDR3 reads CASSLLLYTDTQYF. The DNA of the CDR3 is TGTGCCAGCAGCTTGTTACTTTACACAGATACGCAGTATTTT.

CDR3 sequence reads: CAWSVGGLGKYEQYF. The CDR3 region has the DNA TGTGCCTGGAGTGTAGGGGGTTTAGGGAAATACGAGCAGTACTTC. The chain uses TRBV30 and TRBJ2-7; tentatively, D is TRBD1 (6 bases). Trimming pared 0 bases from V and 4 bases from J, leaving 16 bases between. Germline values: CDR1 GTSNPN, CDR2 SVGIG (reference sequence). The CDR3 runs 15 residues.

The sample holds a few counts of this clone. The rearrangement links TRBV5-4 to TRBJ1-4; D call uncertain. The ends were cut back, 0 bases at V and 3 bases at J, with 6 bases in the middle. This CDR3 has 14 amino acids. Germline assignment: CDR1 SGHNT and CDR2 YYREEE (reference sequence). The CDR3 loop is CASSLEPSNEKLFF. The CDR3 DNA sequence: TGTGCCAGCAGCTTGGAGCCATCTAATGAAAAACTGTTTTTT.

The chain employs TRBV5-4 and TRBJ2-7, with D maybe TRBD2 (6 bases). Germline loops: CDR1 SGHNT, CDR2 YYREEE (reference sequence). V gave up 0 bases and J gave up 6 bases, with 13 bases separating them. This CDR3 is built from 14 residues. The CDR3 sequence is CASSLARSGFEQYF. DNA for the CDR3: TGTGCCAGCAGCTTGGCCAGAAGCGGGTTCGAGCAGTACTTC. The full variable domain, rest sourced from reference TRBV5-4 and TRBJ2-7, is ETGVTQSPTHLIKTRGQQVTLRCSSQSGHNTVSWYQQALGQGPQFIFQYYREEENGRGNFPPRFSGLQFPNYSSELNVNALELDDSALYLCASSLARSGFEQYFGPGTRLTVT.

J is TRBJ2-7 and V is TRBV6-5; TRBD2 aligns across 7 bases. Germline loops: CDR1 MNHEY, CDR2 SVGAGI. V lost 0 bases and J lost 3; bases outside the gene matches: 8. The CDR3 runs 16 residues. In nucleotides, the CDR3 is TGTGCCAGCAGTTACTCGACAGCGGGGAACTTCTACGAGCAGTACTTC. Translated: CASSYSTAGNFYEQYF.

V usage is TRBV11-2 and J usage is TRBJ2-5, with 8 bases lining up with TRBD1. CDR3 length: 14 amino acids. The germline CDR1 and CDR2 sequences are SGHAT and FQNNGV. Trimming cost V 1 base and J 2 bases; bases outside gene matches: 0. The CDR3 DNA follows: TGTGCCAGCAGCTTAGGGACAGGGCAAGAGACCCAGTACTTC. Protein product: CASSLGTGQETQYF.

This clone was counted only a few times. The rearrangement joins TRBV10-1 to TRBJ2-1; TRBD1 is a possible D gene (6 bases). In germline, CDR1 is WNHNN, CDR2 SYGVQD (reference sequence). This CDR3 spans 13 amino acids. Trimming shortened V by 6 bases and J by 6 bases, and 12 bases separated the two germline ends. The CDR3, as DNA: TGCGCCAGCAGCACAGGGTCTTTCAATGAGCAGTTCTTC. Protein: CASSTGSFNEQFF.